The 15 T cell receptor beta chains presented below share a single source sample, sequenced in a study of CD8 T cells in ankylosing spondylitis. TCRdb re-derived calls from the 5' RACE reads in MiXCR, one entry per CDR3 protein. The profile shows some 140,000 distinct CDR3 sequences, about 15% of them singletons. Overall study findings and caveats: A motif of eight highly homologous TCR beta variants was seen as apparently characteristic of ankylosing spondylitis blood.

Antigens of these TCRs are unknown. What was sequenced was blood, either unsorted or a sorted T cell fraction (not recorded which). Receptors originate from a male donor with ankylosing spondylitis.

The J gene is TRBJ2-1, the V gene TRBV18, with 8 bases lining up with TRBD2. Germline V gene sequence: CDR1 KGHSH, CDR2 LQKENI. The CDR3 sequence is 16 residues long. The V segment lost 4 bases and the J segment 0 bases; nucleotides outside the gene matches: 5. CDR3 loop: CASSLSGASSYNEQFF. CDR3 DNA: TGTGCCAGCTCACTTAGCGGGGCTAGCTCCTACAATGAGCAGTTCTTC.

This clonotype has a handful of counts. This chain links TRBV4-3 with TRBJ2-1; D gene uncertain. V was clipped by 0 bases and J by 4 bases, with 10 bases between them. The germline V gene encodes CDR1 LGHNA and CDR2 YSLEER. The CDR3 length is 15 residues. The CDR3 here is CASSQDSLVYNEQFF. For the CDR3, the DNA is TGCGCCAGCAGCCAAGATAGCCTCGTATACAATGAGCAGTTCTTC.

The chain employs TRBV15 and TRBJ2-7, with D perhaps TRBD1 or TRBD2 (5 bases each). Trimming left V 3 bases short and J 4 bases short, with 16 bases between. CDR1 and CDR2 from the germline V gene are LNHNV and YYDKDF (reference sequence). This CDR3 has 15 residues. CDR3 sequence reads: CATSSPTDSGYEQYF. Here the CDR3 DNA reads TGTGCCACCAGCAGCCCCACAGACAGCGGTTACGAGCAGTACTTC.

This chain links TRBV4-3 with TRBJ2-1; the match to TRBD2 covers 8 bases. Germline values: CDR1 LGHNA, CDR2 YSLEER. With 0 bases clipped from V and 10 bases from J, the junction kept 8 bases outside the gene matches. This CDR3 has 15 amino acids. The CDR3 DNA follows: TGCGCCAGCAGCCAAGAACGGCTAGCGGGTGAGGAGCAGTTCTTC. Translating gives CASSQERLAGEEQFF.

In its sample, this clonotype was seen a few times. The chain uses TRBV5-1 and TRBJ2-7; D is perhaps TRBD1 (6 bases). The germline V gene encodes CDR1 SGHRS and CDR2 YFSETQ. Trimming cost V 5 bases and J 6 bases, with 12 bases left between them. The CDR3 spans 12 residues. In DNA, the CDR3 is TGCGCCAGCAGGTCACAGGGATTCGAGCAGTACTTC. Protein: CASRSQGFEQYF.

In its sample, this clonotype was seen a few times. CDR3 loop: CASSGGAYEQYF. In DNA form, the CDR3 reads TGTGCCAGCAGCGGGGGTGCCTACGAGCAGTACTTC. The gene calls are TRBV27 and TRBJ2-7; the D gene is possibly TRBD2 (6 bases). The germline gives CDR1 MNHEY, CDR2 SMNVEV (reference sequence). V shed 6 bases and J shed 2 bases, with 8 bases lying between them. This CDR3 is built from 12 residues.

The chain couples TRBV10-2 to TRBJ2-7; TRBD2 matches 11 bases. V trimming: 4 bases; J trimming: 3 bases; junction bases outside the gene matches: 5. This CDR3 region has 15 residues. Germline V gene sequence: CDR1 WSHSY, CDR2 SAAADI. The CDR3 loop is CASSVLAGVLYEQYF. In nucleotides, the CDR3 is TGCGCCAGCAGTGTACTAGCGGGAGTGCTCTACGAGCAGTACTTC.

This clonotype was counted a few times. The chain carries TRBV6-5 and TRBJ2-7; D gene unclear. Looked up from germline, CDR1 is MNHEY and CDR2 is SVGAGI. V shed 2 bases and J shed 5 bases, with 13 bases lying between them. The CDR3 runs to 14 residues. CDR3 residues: CASSYRALSDEQYF. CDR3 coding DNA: TGTGCCAGCAGTTACAGGGCCTTAAGCGACGAGCAGTACTTC.

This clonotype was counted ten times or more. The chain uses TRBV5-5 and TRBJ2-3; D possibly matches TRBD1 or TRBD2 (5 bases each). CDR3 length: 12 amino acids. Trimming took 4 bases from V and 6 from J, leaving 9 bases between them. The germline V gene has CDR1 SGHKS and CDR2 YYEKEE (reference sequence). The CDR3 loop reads CASSKEGDTQYF. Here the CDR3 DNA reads TGTGCCAGCAGCAAAGAGGGGGATACGCAGTATTTT. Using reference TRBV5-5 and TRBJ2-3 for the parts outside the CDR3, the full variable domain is DAGVTQSPTHLIKTRGQQVTLRCSPISGHKSVSWYQQVLGQGPQFIFQYYEKEERGRGNFPDRFSARQFPNYSSELNVNALLLGDSALYLCASSKEGDTQYFGPGTRLTVL.

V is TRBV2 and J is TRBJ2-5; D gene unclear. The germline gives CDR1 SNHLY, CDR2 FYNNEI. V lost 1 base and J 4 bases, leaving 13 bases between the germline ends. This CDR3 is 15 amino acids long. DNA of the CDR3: TGTGCCAGCAGTGAAGTTGAGACGTGGGTAGAGACCCAGTACTTC. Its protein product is CASSEVETWVETQYF.

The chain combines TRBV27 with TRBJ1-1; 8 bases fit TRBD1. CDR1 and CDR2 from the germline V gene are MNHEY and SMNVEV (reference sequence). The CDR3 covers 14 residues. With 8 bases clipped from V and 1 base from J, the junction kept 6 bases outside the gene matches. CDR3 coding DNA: TGTGCCAGCCAGACAGGGGTAGGGAACACTGAAGCTTTCTTT. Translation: CASQTGVGNTEAFF.

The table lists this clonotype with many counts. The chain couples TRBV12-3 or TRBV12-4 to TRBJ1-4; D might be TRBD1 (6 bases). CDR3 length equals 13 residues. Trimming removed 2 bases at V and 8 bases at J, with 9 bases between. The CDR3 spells CASSLTGIEKLFF. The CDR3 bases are TGTGCCAGCAGTTTAACAGGGATCGAAAAACTGTTTTTT.

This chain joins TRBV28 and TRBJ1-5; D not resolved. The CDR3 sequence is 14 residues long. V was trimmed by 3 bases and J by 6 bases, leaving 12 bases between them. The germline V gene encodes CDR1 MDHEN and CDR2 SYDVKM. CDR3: CASSFASFGQPQHF. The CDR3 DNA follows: TGTGCCAGCAGTTTTGCTAGCTTCGGTCAGCCCCAGCATTTT.

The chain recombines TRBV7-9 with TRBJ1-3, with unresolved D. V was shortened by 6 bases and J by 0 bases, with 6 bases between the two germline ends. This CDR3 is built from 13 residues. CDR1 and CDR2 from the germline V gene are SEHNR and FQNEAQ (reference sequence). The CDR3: CASRADSGNTIYF. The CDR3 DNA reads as TGTGCCAGCAGGGCAGACTCTGGAAACACCATATATTTT.

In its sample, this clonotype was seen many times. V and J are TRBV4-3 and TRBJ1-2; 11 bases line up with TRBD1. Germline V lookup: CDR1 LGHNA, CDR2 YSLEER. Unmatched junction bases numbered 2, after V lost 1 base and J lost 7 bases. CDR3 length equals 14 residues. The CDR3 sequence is CASSQGTGGGGYTF. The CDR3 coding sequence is TGCGCCAGCAGCCAAGGGACAGGGGGCGGTGGCTACACCTTC.